The 9 T cell receptor beta chains given below trace back to one sample, sequenced in a study of CD8+CD57+ T cells in acquired aplastic anemia (dated by TCRdb to between 2017 and 2018). Reads for this sample came from an Illumina HiSeq 2000. Genomic DNA served as template for TCR beta VDJ combination and CDR3 sequence profiling. The public reads were run again by TCRdb, first through fastp at Q25 and then through MiXCR, and only productive beta chains were kept. Each record represents a unique CDR3 protein, reported with the most common genes and DNA among its rows. A total of under 350,000 distinct CDR3 sequences appear in this sample, under 60% of them only once. Of the sample, 1.3% falls within the top ten clones. Patients chosen for sequencing had shown expansion of CD8+CD57+ cells by flow cytometry. Source material: sorted CD4+, CD8+, or CD8+CD57+ T cells (not recorded which) from PBMCs. The origin of the receptors is a human donor with aplastic anemia.

This clonotype has just a few counts. The chain carries TRBV15 and TRBJ1-2; the D is unclear. Germline V gene lookup returns CDR1 LNHNV and CDR2 YYDKDF (reference sequence). The CDR3 has 14 residues. Trimming took off 0 bases at V and 4 bases at J, with 9 bases between the two ends. CDR3 residues: CATSRDVTLYGYTF. The CDR3 DNA follows: TGTGCCACCAGCAGAGATGTTACCCTCTATGGCTACACCTTC. The variable domain in full, completed from reference TRBV15 and TRBJ1-2, reads DAMVIQNPRYQVTQFGKPVTLSCSQTLNHNVMYWYQQKSSQAPKLLFHYYDKDFNNEADTPDNFQSRRPNTSFCFLDIRSPGLGDTAMYLCATSRDVTLYGYTFGSGTRLTVV.

J is TRBJ2-7 and V is TRBV7-2; D gene unclear. The ends were cut back, 3 bases at V and 5 bases at J, with 11 bases in the middle. CDR3 length equals 13 residues. Germline values: CDR1 SGHTA, CDR2 FQGNSA. CDR3 amino acids: CASSLDLRDEQYF. The CDR3 region has the DNA TGTGCCAGCAGCTTGGATCTAAGGGACGAGCAGTACTTC.

The chain has TRBV2 and TRBJ2-7; TRBD2 aligns across 9 bases. There are 14 residues in the CDR3. Per germline, CDR1 SNHLY and CDR2 FYNNEI. Germline trimming cut 8 bases from V and 2 bases from J; bases unmatched to any gene: 7. Here the CDR3 reads CASRPAGGTYEQYF. CDR3 in DNA: TGTGCCAGCCGCCCAGCGGGGGGCACCTACGAGCAGTACTTC.

V gene TRBV2 combines with J gene TRBJ1-1; tentative D call: TRBD1 (6 bases). The CDR3 is 16 amino acids. Per germline, CDR1 SNHLY and CDR2 FYNNEI. Trimming removed 3 bases at V and 1 base at J, with 15 bases between. CDR3 in DNA: TGTGCCAGCAGTGACCCCGCACAGGGTTGGAACACTGAAGCTTTCTTT. Translation gives CASSDPAQGWNTEAFF.

The chain combines TRBV27 with TRBJ2-2, with D perhaps matching TRBD2 (5 bases). V lost 7 bases and J lost 4, with 10 bases in between. This CDR3 region has 13 residues. The germline V gene has CDR1 MNHEY and CDR2 SMNVEV (reference sequence). CDR3 DNA: TGTGCCAGCAAACTCCGGGGCACCGGGGAGCTGTTTTTT. It yields the protein CASKLRGTGELFF.

The genes are TRBV10-3 and TRBJ1-2, with 7 bases identical to TRBD1. With V trimmed by 6 bases and J by 3 bases, 13 bases remained unmatched. This CDR3 contains 16 residues. Germline lookup yields CDR1 ENHRY and CDR2 SYGVKD. CDR3 in DNA: TGTGCCATCAGCGCTATTACAGGGGAAGCCGACTATGGCTACACCTTC. Amino acid sequence: CAISAITGEADYGYTF.

This clonotype occurred a few times. The J gene is TRBJ2-7, the V gene TRBV7-9; 7 nucleotides agree with TRBD2. CDR1 is SEHNR, CDR2 FQNEAQ, per germline (reference sequence). This CDR3 has 16 amino acids. V lost 4 bases and J lost 3; bases outside the gene matches: 12. CDR3 region: CASSSSGNKNFYEQYF. CDR3 nucleotides: TGTGCCAGCAGCTCAAGCGGGAACAAAAACTTCTACGAGCAGTACTTC.

V usage is TRBV29-1 and J usage is TRBJ2-7; a possible D gene is TRBD2 (6 bases). Trimming left V 7 bases short and J 3 bases short, with 16 bases between. The germline gives CDR1 SQVTM, CDR2 ANQGSEA. There are 13 residues in the CDR3. CDR3 in amino acids: CSAGGDDLYEQYF. CDR3 bases: TGCAGCGCCGGAGGGGACGATCTCTACGAGCAGTACTTC.

In its sample, this clonotype was seen many times. The chain is built from TRBV6-4 and TRBJ2-2; D is unclear. V lost 2 bases, J lost 3 bases, and 4 bases lay in between. CDR1 is MRHNA, CDR2 SNTAGT, per germline. The CDR3 spans 13 residues. The CDR3 spells CASSDRDTGELFF. The CDR3 nucleotides read TGTGCCAGCAGTGACAGGGACACCGGGGAGCTGTTTTTT.